The 10 T cell receptor beta chains below come from one sample, sequenced in a study of technical replicates of blood from a handful of donors. Profiling relied on immunoSEQ multiplex PCR, and the TCRdb table lists in-frame clones only, not all of them. The table has 65,000 to 90,000 clones, 90% to 95% seen once; the top ten hold 0.24%. The material sequenced was T cells isolated from PBMCs. The receptors stem from a human donor in good health.

The chain is built from TRBV7-2 and TRBJ2-5, with D possibly being TRBD1 (5 bases). The CDR3 runs 14 residues. In germline, CDR1 is SGHTA, CDR2 FQGNSA. The V end was cut by 2 bases, the J end by 7 bases, with 14 bases between. CDR3: CASSLPQYQGTQYF. CDR3 sequence (DNA): TGTGCCAGCAGCTTACCCCAGTACCAGGGGACCCAGTACTTC.

This chain joins TRBV5-1 and TRBJ2-1; 9 nucleotides line up with TRBD1. The germline V gene has CDR1 SGHRS and CDR2 YFSETQ. J lost 3 bases, V lost 2 bases, and 12 bases had no gene match. The CDR3 consists of 18 residues. The CDR3 is CASSLPRDRAPDYNEQFF. Here the CDR3 DNA reads TGCGCCAGCAGCTTACCCCGGGACAGGGCTCCGGACTACAATGAGCAGTTCTTC.

This clone has a single count. This chain uses TRBV29-1 with TRBJ2-3; 7 positions agree with TRBD2. V lost 7 bases and J lost 0; bases outside the gene matches: 10. Germline V gives CDR1 SQVTM, CDR2 ANQGSEA. This CDR3 has 15 amino acids. CDR3 sequence (DNA): TGCAGCGCCCTTGAGAGCGGGACTAGCACAGATACGCAGTATTTT. Its protein is CSALESGTSTDTQYF.

This chain joins TRBV5-4 and TRBJ2-1; TRBD2 matches at 9 bases. Germline V gene sequence: CDR1 SGHNT, CDR2 YYREEE (reference sequence). CDR3 length: 18 amino acids. V was clipped by 1 base and J by 4 bases; unmatched bases: 12. As DNA, the CDR3 is TGTGCCAGCAGCTTGCGGCTGCAGTTGACTAGCGGATACAATGAGCAGTTCTTC. Its protein is CASSLRLQLTSGYNEQFF.

The rearrangement uses TRBV9 and TRBJ2-7; D is undetermined. This CDR3 has 14 amino acids. The V and J ends lost 4 bases and 0 bases respectively, with 11 bases between them. Germline V lookup: CDR1 SGDLS, CDR2 YYNGEE. Here the CDR3 DNA reads TGTGCCAGCAGCACCACCACAAGCTCCTACGAGCAGTACTTC. Translating gives CASSTTTSSYEQYF. Full variable domain (remainder filled in from reference TRBV9 and TRBJ2-7): DSGVTQTPKHLITATGQRVTLRCSPRSGDLSVYWYQQSLDQGLQFLIQYYNGEERAKGNILERFSAQQFPDLHSELNLSSLELGDSALYFCASSTTTSSYEQYFGPGTRLTVT.

A single count supports this clone. The chain recombines TRBV5-6 with TRBJ1-2; TRBD1 is a possible D gene (5 bases). CDR3 size: 16 residues. The germline V and J ends were trimmed by 3 bases and 4 bases, with 19 bases remaining between them. CDR1 and CDR2 from the germline V gene are SGHDT and YYEEEE. As DNA, the CDR3 is TGTGCCAGCAGCTCGTCCCCAGGGTGGGTCGTCTATGGCTACACCTTC. Residues: CASSSSPGWVVYGYTF.

This chain uses TRBV5-1 with TRBJ1-5; D not certain. The V end was cut by 4 bases, the J end by 2 bases, with 10 bases between. The CDR3 consists of 14 residues. The germline V gene has CDR1 SGHRS and CDR2 YFSETQ. The CDR3 nucleotides are TGCGCCAGCAGCCCGTCGACTGGCAATCAGCCCCAGCATTTT. Its protein product is CASSPSTGNQPQHF.

This rearrangement joins TRBV7-9 to TRBJ1-2; D gene ambiguous. V lost 3 bases and J lost 4, with 9 bases in between. CDR3 length: 13 residues. Germline loops: CDR1 SEHNR, CDR2 FQNEAQ (reference sequence). This CDR3 reads CASSLGVAYGYTF. The CDR3 nucleotides read TGTGCCAGCAGCTTGGGAGTCGCCTATGGCTACACCTTC. The variable domain in full, completed from reference TRBV7-9 and TRBJ1-2, reads DTGVSQNPRHKITKRGQNVTFRCDPISEHNRLYWYRQTLGQGPEFLTYFQNEAQLEKSRLLSDRFSAERPKGSFSTLEIQRTEQGDSAMYLCASSLGVAYGYTFGSGTRLTVV.

V is TRBV6-5 and J is TRBJ2-7, with D possibly TRBD1 on 6 matching bases. V was shortened by 6 bases and J by 4 bases, with 19 bases between the two germline ends. CDR1 is MNHEY and CDR2 is SVGAGI in the germline V gene. This CDR3 comprises 15 residues. CDR3 region: CASRSQGIYGYEQYF. For the CDR3, the DNA is TGTGCCAGCAGGAGTCAGGGGATCTACGGTTACGAGCAGTACTTC.

The chain joins TRBV5-1 to TRBJ2-1; 9 bases line up with TRBD1. The CDR3 has 14 residues. Germline CDR1 SGHRS, CDR2 YFSETQ. V shed 0 bases, J shed 12 bases, and the junction held 7 bases outside the gene matches. CDR3 nucleotides: TGCGCCAGCAGCTTGGGGACAGGGGACATGGCGCAGTTCTTC. Its protein product is CASSLGTGDMAQFF.